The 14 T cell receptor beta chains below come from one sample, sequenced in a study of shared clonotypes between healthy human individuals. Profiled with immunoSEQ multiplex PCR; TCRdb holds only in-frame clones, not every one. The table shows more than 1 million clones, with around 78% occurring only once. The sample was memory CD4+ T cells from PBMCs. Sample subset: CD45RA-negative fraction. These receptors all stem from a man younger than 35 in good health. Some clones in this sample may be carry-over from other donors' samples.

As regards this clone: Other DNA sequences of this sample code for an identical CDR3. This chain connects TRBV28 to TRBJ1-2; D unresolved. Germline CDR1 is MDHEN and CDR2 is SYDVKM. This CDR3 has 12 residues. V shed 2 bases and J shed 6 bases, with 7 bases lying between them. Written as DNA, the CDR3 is TGTGCCAGCAGTTTAGGTCAAGATGGCTACACCTTC. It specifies CASSLGQDGYTF.

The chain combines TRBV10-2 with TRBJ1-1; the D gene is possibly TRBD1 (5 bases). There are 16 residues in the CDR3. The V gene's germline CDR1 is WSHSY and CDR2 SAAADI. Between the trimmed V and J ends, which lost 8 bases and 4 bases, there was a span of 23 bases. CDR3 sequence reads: CASRSSGLTWGTEAFF. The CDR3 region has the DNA TGCGCCAGCCGTTCCTCGGGACTCACGTGGGGCACTGAAGCTTTCTTT.

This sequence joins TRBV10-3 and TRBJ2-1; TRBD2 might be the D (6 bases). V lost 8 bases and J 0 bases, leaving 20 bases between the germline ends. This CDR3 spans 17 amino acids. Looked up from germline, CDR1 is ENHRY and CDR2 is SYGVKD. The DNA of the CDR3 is TGTGCCATCGGGACTTGGAAGGACTGGAGCTCCTACAATGAGCAGTTCTTC. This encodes CAIGTWKDWSSYNEQFF.

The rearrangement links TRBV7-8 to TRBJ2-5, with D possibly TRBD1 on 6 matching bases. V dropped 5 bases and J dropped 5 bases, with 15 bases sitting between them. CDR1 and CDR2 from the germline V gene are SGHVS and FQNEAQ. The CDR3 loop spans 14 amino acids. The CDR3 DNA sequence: TGTGCCAGCAGCGTCCACAGGGCCGCTGAGACCCAGTACTTC. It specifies CASSVHRAAETQYF.

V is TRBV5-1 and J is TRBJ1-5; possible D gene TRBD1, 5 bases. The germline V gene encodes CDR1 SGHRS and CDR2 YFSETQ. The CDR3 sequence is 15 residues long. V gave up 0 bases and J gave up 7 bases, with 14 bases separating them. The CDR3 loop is CASSLAGQAGQPQHF. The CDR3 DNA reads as TGCGCCAGCAGCTTGGCCGGTCAGGCAGGGCAGCCCCAGCATTTT.

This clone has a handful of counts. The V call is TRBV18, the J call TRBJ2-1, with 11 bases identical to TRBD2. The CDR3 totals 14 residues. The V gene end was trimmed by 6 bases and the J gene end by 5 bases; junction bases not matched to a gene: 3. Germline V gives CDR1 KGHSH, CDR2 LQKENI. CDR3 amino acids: CASSPGLADNEQFF. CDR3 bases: TGTGCCAGCTCCCCGGGACTAGCGGACAATGAGCAGTTCTTC.

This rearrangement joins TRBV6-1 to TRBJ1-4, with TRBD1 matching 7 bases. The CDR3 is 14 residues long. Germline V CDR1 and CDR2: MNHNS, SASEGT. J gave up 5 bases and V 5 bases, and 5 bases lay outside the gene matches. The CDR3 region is CASSKGAWNEKLFF. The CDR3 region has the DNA TGTGCCAGCAGTAAGGGGGCATGGAATGAAAAACTGTTTTTT.

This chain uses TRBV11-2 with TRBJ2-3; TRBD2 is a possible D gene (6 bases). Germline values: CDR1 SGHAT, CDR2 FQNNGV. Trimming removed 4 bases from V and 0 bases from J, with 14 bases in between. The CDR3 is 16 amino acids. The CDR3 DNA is TGTGCCAGCAGCTCGTCTAGCGCCGCTAGCACAGATACGCAGTATTTT. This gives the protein CASSSSSAASTDTQYF. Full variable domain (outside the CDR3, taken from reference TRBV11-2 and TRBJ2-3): EAGVAQSPRYKIIEKRQSVAFWCNPISGHATLYWYQQILGQGPKLLIQFQNNGVVDDSQLPKDRFSAERLKGVDSTLKIQPAKLEDSAVYLCASSSSSAASTDTQYFGPGTRLTVL.

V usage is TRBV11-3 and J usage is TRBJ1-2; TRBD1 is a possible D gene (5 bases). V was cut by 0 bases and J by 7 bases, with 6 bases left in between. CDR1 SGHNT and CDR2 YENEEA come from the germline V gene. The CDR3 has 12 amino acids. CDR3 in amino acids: CASSLDGAGYTF. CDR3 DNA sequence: TGTGCCAGCAGCTTAGATGGGGCTGGCTACACCTTC.

The CDR3 DNA sequence: TGTGCCAGCAGCTTAGCCGACGGTCCTAGTCAGCCCCAGCATTTT. This gives the protein CASSLADGPSQPQHF. This chain uses TRBV7-2 with TRBJ1-5; no reliable D call. CDR1 is SGHTA, CDR2 FQGNSA, per germline. V was pared by 0 bases and J by 6 bases, with 12 bases between. This CDR3 has 15 residues.

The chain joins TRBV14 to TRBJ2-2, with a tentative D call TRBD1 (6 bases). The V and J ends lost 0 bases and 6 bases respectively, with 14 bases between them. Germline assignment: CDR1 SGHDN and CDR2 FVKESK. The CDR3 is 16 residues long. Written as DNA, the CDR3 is TGTGCCAGCAGCCAAGAACTCTGGGACACTGCCGGGGAGCTGTTTTTT. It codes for CASSQELWDTAGELFF.

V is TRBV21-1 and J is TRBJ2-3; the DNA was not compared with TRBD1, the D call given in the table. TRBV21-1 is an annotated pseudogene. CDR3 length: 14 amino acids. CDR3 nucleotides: TGTGCCAGCAGGACACGACCCCCGGAAGATACGCAGTATTTT. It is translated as CASRTRPPEDTQYF.

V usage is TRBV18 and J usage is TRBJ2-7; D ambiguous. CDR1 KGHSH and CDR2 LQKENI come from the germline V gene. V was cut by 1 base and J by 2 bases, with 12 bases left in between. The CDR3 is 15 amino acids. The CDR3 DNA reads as TGTGCCAGCTCACCACGTGGCGCCCTACCCTACGAGCAGTACTTC. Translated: CASSPRGALPYEQYF.

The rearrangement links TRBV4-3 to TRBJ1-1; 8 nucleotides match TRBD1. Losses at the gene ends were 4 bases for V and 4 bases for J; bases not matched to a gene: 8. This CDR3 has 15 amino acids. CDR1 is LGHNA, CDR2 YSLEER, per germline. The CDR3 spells CASSPRTGQGTEAFF. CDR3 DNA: TGCGCCAGCAGCCCGCGGACAGGGCAGGGCACTGAAGCTTTCTTT.